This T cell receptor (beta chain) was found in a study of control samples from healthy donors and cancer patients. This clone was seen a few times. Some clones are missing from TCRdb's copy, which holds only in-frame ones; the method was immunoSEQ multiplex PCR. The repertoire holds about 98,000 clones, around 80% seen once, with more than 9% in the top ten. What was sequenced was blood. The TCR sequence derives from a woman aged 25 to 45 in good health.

CDR3 protein: CASSRQGRDEQFF. For the CDR3, the DNA is TGTGCCAGCAGTAGACAGGGGAGGGATGAGCAGTTCTTC. The V call is TRBV6-6, the J call TRBJ2-1; D perhaps matches TRBD1 (8 bases). Trimming took 5 bases from V and 8 from J, leaving 13 bases between them. CDR3 size: 13 residues. Germline assignment: CDR1 MNHNY and CDR2 SVGAGI (reference sequence).